These 13 T cell receptor beta chains were all obtained from the same sample, sequenced in a study of T cell changes during pregnancy in multiple sclerosis. Sequencing was performed with immunoSEQ multiplex PCR; in TCRdb, only in-frame clones are kept and a portion is missing. The table shows some 93,000 clones, with roughly 89% occurring only once. The source material was peripheral blood, sampled after pregnancy. These receptors came from a female donor in good health, enrolled as a control in a pregnancy study.

The chain joins TRBV2 to TRBJ1-4; possible D gene TRBD1, 5 bases. V was trimmed by 8 bases and J by 2 bases, leaving 15 bases between them. The CDR3 contains 15 residues. Germline values: CDR1 SNHLY, CDR2 FYNNEI. The CDR3 sequence: CASGRGAGTNEKLFF. The CDR3 DNA reads as TGTGCCAGCGGGAGGGGCGCGGGGACTAATGAAAAACTGTTTTTT.

A note on this clone: Different DNA sequences within this sample yield the same CDR3. The CDR3 sequence is CASSPGGGQPQHF. In nucleotides, the CDR3 is TGTGCCAGCAGTCCAGGGGGCGGACAGCCCCAGCATTTT. This rearrangement joins TRBV6-5 to TRBJ1-5; TRBD1 matches at 8 bases. The V gene end was trimmed by 5 bases and the J gene end by 7 bases; junction bases not matched to a gene: 4. Germline-derived CDR1 and CDR2 are MNHEY and SVGAGI. CDR3 length: 13 residues.

The CDR3 DNA reads TGTGCCAGCAGCTCCCGACAGAGTGCAACTAATGAAAAACTGTTTTTT. Translated: CASSSRQSATNEKLFF. V is TRBV9 and J is TRBJ1-4; possibly TRBD1 for D (5 bases). V was shortened by 4 bases and J by 0 bases, with 13 bases between the two germline ends. The V gene's germline CDR1 is SGDLS and CDR2 YYNGEE. This CDR3 has 16 residues.

This clone was recorded a few times. V usage is TRBV7-9 and J usage is TRBJ1-1, with TRBD1 identical over 7 bases. The V gene's germline CDR1 is SEHNR and CDR2 FQNEAQ (reference sequence). The ends lost 1 base at V and 10 bases at J; junction bases unmatched: 6. This CDR3 region has 13 residues. CDR3 nucleotide sequence: TGTGCCAGCAGCTTAGTACAGGGGCGGGTAGCTTTCTTT. Its translation: CASSLVQGRVAFF.

This chain links TRBV10-3 with TRBJ1-2; no firm D call. Germline assignment: CDR1 ENHRY and CDR2 SYGVKD. V shed 8 bases and J shed 0 bases, with 7 bases lying between them. The CDR3 is 12 amino acids. The CDR3 region is CAIGLSNYGYTF. The CDR3, as DNA: TGTGCCATCGGGCTTTCTAACTATGGCTACACCTTC.

The chain's CDR3 is CATSRDRGYQPQHF. Written as DNA, the CDR3 is TGTGCCACCAGCAGGGACAGGGGGTATCAGCCCCAGCATTTT. This chain links TRBV15 with TRBJ1-5; TRBD1 matches at 10 bases. Trimming took 3 bases from V and 5 from J; bases not matched to a gene: 1. Germline assignment: CDR1 LNHNV and CDR2 YYDKDF (reference sequence). The CDR3 runs 14 residues.

The rearrangement uses TRBV6-5 and TRBJ1-2, with D maybe TRBD1 (6 bases). Germline CDR1 is MNHEY and CDR2 is SVGAGI. Trimming left V 6 bases short and J 0 bases short, with 14 bases between. The CDR3 has 15 amino acids. The CDR3 protein is CASRQGHSANYGYTF. CDR3 in DNA: TGTGCCAGCAGACAGGGACACTCAGCTAACTATGGCTACACCTTC.

Turning to this clone: The limits of the CDR3 on the DNA are not certain, so only TCRdb's listed CDR3 is given. The CDR3: CAWSVGPGNTF. V is TRBV30 and J is TRBJ1-2; the table's D gene call, TRBD1, was not cross checked with the DNA. Both ends counted, the CDR3 spans 11 residues. Per the germline V gene, CDR1 is GTSNPN and CDR2 is SVGIG (reference sequence).

This clone was counted only a few times. In the same sample, other DNA sequences code for this CDR3. The chain employs TRBV4-2 and TRBJ1-2; D gene uncertain. Trimming removed 1 base from V and 5 bases from J, with 5 bases in between. Germline CDR1 LGHNA, CDR2 YNFKEQ. The length of the CDR3 is 12 residues. The CDR3 is CASSQGAYGYTF. As DNA, the CDR3 is TGTGCCAGCAGCCAAGGAGCTTATGGCTACACCTTC.

A remark on this clone: The junction differs from germline at one of its ends, possibly a read error. The chain combines TRBV7-7 with TRBJ2-3; TRBD2 matches at 10 bases. CDR3 size: 13 residues. The germline V gene has CDR1 SSHAT and CDR2 FNYEAQ (reference sequence). The CDR3 reads CASSLAGGDTQYF. DNA of the CDR3: TGTGCTAGCAGCTTAGCGGGGGGAGATACGCAGTATTTT.

This clone was counted only a few times. The chain uses TRBV6-6 and TRBJ1-2; D possibly corresponds to TRBD1 (5 bases). Germline V gives CDR1 MNHNY, CDR2 SVGAGI (reference sequence). CDR3 length: 11 amino acids. V lost 10 bases, J lost 2 bases, and 8 bases lay in between. CDR3 residues: CATRGNYGYTF. The CDR3, as DNA: TGTGCCACCCGGGGGAACTATGGCTACACCTTC.

This clone was picked up a small number of times. The chain has TRBV7-9 and TRBJ1-6, with 9 bases that match TRBD1. The V gene end was trimmed by 5 bases and the J gene end by 7 bases; junction bases not matched to a gene: 3. Germline values: CDR1 SEHNR, CDR2 FQNEAQ (reference sequence). The CDR3 consists of 14 residues. CDR3 in amino acids: CASSRDRDNSPLHF. DNA of the CDR3: TGTGCCAGCAGCCGGGACAGGGACAATTCACCCCTCCACTTT.

CDR3 sequence: CASSVGSGHRTQYF. The CDR3 nucleotides are TGTGCCAGCAGCGTCGGTAGCGGCCATCGGACCCAGTACTTC. J is TRBJ2-5 and V is TRBV9; possibly TRBD2 for D (6 bases). Germline CDR1 reads SGDLS; CDR2 reads YYNGEE. Trimming removed 2 bases at V and 7 bases at J, with 15 bases between. The CDR3 runs 14 residues.